A selection of T cell receptor beta chains follows, all from one sample in a study of immune evolution from preneoplasia to lung adenocarcinoma. Some clones are missing from TCRdb's copy, which holds only in-frame ones; the method was immunoSEQ multiplex PCR. Here the sample spans 5,700 or so clones, about four fifths being singletons. Sequencing input: FFPE normal lung tissue adjacent to the tumor. The receptors shown here come from a person aged 50-70 years with lung adenocarcinoma. CDR3s include the opening cysteine and the closing phenylalanine or tryptophan. A D gene is named only where the DNA matches it firmly. Size is stated for part of the rows, as once, few or many counts, or as a class when the clone is expanded.

D: -
V: TRBV5-6
length: 15
size: -
CDR3: CASSLGTQNTGELFF

D: -
V: TRBV21-1
length: 14
size: -
CDR3: CASSKESGGGEQFF

D: TRBD2
V: TRBV5-1
length: 14
size: -
CDR3: CASREASGDYEQYF

D: TRBD2
V: TRBV6-6
length: 16
size: -
CDR3: CASSFSGRKSADTQYF

D: -
V: TRBV11-1
length: 15
size: -
CDR3: CASTFRGGPYNEQFF

D: TRBD2
V: TRBV25-1
length: 17
size: large
CDR3: CASSAPMWASGGVVQFF

D: TRBD1
V: TRBV5-1
length: 15
size: large
CDR3: CASSLSGQVGYEQYF

D: -
V: TRBV29-1
length: 8
size: -
CDR3: CSGSGYTF

D: -
V: TRBV10-2
length: 15
size: -
CDR3: CASSEPRRSGETQYF

D: -
V: TRBV6-5
length: 14
size: -
CDR3: CASRLTANTGELFF

D: TRBD1
V: TRBV29-1
length: 14
size: -
CDR3: CSVEGPTRQGTTTF

D: TRBD2
V: TRBV27
length: 19
size: -
CDR3: CASSLVRPGLAGGRETQYF

D: -
V: TRBV5-6
length: 13
size: -
CDR3: CASSNTGNYGYTF

D: TRBD1
V: TRBV5-1
length: 16
size: few
CDR3: CASSLQQGAGTGELFF

D: TRBD2
V: TRBV4-1
length: 17
size: -
CDR3: CASSPTGTSGIDNEQFF

D: TRBD1
V: TRBV29-1
length: 15
size: -
CDR3: CSVERPGQGLAGYTF

D: TRBD1
V: TRBV28
length: 18
size: hyperexpanded
CDR3: CASSFQLDSDRGDATQYF

D: TRBD1
V: TRBV5-1
length: 15
size: few
CDR3: CASSTGTGDGEKLFF

D: -
V: TRBV4-1
length: 13
size: few
CDR3: CASSPSPPNEQFF

D: -
V: TRBV29-1
length: 11
size: -
CDR3: CSVVGHYGYTF

D: TRBD2
V: TRBV2
length: 16
size: -
CDR3: CASPGKGLAGPDTQYF

D: -
V: TRBV5-1
length: 14
size: -
CDR3: CASSSLDMGTEAFF

D: -
V: TRBV7-9
length: 15
size: once
CDR3: CASSNARTAQETQYF

D: -
V: TRBV27
length: 14
size: -
CDR3: CASSRYSGEWEQYF

D: -
V: TRBV5-1
length: 14
size: -
CDR3: CASSLYEVRETQYF

D: -
V: TRBV5-1
length: 12
size: -
CDR3: CASSLSDYEQFF

D: TRBD2
V: TRBV7-3
length: 15
size: -
CDR3: CASSKGTGGTGELFF

D: -
V: TRBV7-2
length: 15
size: -
CDR3: CASTLKGRNTGELFF

D: -
V: TRBV5-6
length: 12
size: -
CDR3: CASSRGPDTQYF

D: -
V: TRBV4-2
length: 15
size: -
CDR3: CASSQPGPQQETQYF

D: TRBD1
V: TRBV29-1
length: 13
size: -
CDR3: CSVVRTGAYEQYF

D: -
V: TRBV5-1
length: 15
size: -
CDR3: CASSLEGGRGETQYF

D: TRBD2
V: TRBV5-1
length: 15
size: few
CDR3: CASSPRTSGQETQYF

D: TRBD2
V: TRBV4-2
length: 16
size: -
CDR3: CASSQVGSGTFYEQYF

D: -
V: TRBV5-1
length: 15
size: -
CDR3: CASRTGLPTNEKLFF

D: -
V: TRBV7-9
length: 16
size: few
CDR3: CASSPTPGTMNTEAFF

D: -
V: TRBV28
length: 14
size: -
CDR3: CASSPEEGRHEQFF

D: TRBD2
V: TRBV4-1
length: 19
size: -
CDR3: CASSHPGLKQSVRADTQYF

D: -
V: TRBV28
length: 13
size: -
CDR3: CASSFSNTGELFF

D: -
V: TRBV2
length: 10
size: -
CDR3: CASSGYEQYF

D: TRBD1
V: TRBV7-9
length: 15
size: -
CDR3: CASSRPQGSERGYTF

D: TRBD2
V: TRBV28
length: 16
size: -
CDR3: CASSLAASGRLNEQFF

D: TRBD2
V: TRBV11-3
length: 15
size: -
CDR3: CASSDRLAGNYEQYF

D: -
V: TRBV21-1
length: 11
size: -
CDR3: CATGASYGYTF

D: TRBD2
V: TRBV4-1
length: 16
size: few
CDR3: CASSQGTGTSGDEQFF

D: TRBD1
V: TRBV11-3
length: 15
size: -
CDR3: CASSLNDRGPTEAFF

D: -
V: TRBV5-6
length: 15
size: -
CDR3: CASSLEPGGEQTQYF

D: TRBD1
V: TRBV6-6
length: 14
size: -
CDR3: CASSYSGGNYGYTF

D: -
V: TRBV10-1
length: 10
size: -
CDR3: CARIHETQYF

D: TRBD2
V: TRBV11-3
length: 18
size: -
CDR3: CASSLRVGTSGSPNEQFF

D: -
V: TRBV5-1
length: 14
size: once
CDR3: CASSLTSPKETQYF

D: TRBD1
V: TRBV28
length: 15
size: -
CDR3: CAGQRQGEESGGYTF

D: -
V: TRBV29-1
length: 15
size: -
CDR3: CSLTLGDTSYNEQFF

D: -
V: TRBV25-1
length: 15
size: -
CDR3: CASSEFGGGLKTQYF